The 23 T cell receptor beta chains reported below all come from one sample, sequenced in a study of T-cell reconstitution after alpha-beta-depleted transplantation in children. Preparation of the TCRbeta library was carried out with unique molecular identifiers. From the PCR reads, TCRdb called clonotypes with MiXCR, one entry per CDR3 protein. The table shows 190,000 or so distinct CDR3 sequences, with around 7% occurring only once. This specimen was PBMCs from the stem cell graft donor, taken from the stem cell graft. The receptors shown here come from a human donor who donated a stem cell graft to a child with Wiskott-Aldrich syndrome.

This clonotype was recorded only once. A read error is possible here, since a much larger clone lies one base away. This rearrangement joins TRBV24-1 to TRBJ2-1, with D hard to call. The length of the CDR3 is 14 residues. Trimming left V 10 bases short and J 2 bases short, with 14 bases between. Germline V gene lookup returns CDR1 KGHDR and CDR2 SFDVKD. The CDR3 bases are TGTGCCACGTCTACTCAGGAGACCTACAATGAGCAGTTCTTC. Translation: CATSTQETYNEQFF.

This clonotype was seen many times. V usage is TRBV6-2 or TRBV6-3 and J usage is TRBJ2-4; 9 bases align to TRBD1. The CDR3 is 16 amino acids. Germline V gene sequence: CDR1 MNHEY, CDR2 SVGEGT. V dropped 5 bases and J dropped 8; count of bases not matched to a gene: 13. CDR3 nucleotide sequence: TGTGCCAGCAGTCCACTCACGACAGGGGGTCGTGACATTCAGTACTTC. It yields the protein CASSPLTTGGRDIQYF.

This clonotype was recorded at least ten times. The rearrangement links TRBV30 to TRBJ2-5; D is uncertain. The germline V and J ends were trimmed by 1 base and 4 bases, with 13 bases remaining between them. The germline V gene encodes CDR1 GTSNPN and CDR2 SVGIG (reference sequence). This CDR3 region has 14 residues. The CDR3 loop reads CAWSGGPYRETQYF. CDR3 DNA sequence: TGTGCCTGGAGTGGCGGACCTTACCGAGAGACCCAGTACTTC.

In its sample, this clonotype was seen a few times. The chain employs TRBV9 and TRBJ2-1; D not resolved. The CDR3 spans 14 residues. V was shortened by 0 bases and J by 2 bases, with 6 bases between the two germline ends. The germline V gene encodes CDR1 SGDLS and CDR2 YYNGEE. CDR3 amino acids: CASSVGTAYNEQFF. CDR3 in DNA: TGTGCCAGCAGCGTAGGTACAGCCTACAATGAGCAGTTCTTC.

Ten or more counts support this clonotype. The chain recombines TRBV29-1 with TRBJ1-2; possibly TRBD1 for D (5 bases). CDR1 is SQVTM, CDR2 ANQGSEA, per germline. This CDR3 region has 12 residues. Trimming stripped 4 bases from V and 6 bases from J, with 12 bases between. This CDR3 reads CSVVDGHHGYTF. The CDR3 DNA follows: TGCAGCGTTGTGGACGGACATCATGGCTACACCTTC.

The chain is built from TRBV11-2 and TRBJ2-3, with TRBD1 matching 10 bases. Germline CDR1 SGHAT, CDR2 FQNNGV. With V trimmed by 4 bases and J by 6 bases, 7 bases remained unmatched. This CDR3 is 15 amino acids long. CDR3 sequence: CASSSRTGGSDTQYF. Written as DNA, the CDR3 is TGTGCCAGCAGCTCCAGGACAGGGGGTTCGGATACGCAGTATTTT.

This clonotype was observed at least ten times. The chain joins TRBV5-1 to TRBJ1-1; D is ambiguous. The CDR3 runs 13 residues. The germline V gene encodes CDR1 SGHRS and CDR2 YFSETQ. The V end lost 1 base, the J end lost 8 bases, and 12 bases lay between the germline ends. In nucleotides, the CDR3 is TGCGCCAGCAGCTTGTTGTGGGCCGGGGAAGCTTTCTTT. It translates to CASSLLWAGEAFF.

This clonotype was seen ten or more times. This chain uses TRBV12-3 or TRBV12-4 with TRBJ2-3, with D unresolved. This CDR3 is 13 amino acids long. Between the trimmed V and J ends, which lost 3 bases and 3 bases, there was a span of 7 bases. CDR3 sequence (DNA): TGTGCCAGCAGTTTTCCAGAAACAGATACGCAGTATTTT. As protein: CASSFPETDTQYF.

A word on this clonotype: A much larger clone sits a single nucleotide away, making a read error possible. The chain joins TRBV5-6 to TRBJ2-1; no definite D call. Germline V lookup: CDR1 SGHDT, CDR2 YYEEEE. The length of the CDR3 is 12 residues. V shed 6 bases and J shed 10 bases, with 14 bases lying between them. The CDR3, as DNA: TGTGCCAGCACCACTGGTAGGCAGGAGCAGTTCTTC. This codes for CASTTGRQEQFF. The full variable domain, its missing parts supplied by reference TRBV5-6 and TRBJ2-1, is DAGVTQSPTHLIKTRGQQVTLRCSPKSGHDTVSWYQQALGQGPQFIFQYYEEEERQRGNFPDRFSGHQFPNYSSELNVNALLLGDSALYLCASTTGRQEQFFGPGTRLTVL.

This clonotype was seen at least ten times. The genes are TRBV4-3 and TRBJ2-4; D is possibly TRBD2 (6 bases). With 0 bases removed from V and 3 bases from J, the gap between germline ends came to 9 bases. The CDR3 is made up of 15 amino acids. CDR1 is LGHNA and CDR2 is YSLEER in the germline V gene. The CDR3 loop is CASSQDGTVKNIQYF. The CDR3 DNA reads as TGCGCCAGCAGCCAAGACGGGACTGTCAAAAACATTCAGTACTTC.

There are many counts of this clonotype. The CDR3 loop is CATLTWAGGIPEQFF. Here the CDR3 DNA reads TGTGCCACCCTTACCTGGGCGGGAGGGATACCGGAGCAGTTCTTC. This chain uses TRBV6-4 with TRBJ2-1, with TRBD2 matching over 9 bases. In germline, CDR1 is MRHNA, CDR2 SNTAGT. The CDR3 is 15 residues long. V gave up 10 bases and J gave up 10 bases; unmatched junction bases: 17.

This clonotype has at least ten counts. The CDR3 region is CATSDLHTGTGSYNEQFF. As DNA, the CDR3 is TGTGCCACCAGTGATTTGCACACCGGGACAGGCTCCTACAATGAGCAGTTCTTC. V is TRBV24-1 and J is TRBJ2-1, with TRBD1 matching 8 bases. The CDR3 has 18 residues. Germline V CDR1 and CDR2: KGHDR, SFDVKD. With V trimmed by 0 bases and J by 0 bases, 6 bases remained unmatched.

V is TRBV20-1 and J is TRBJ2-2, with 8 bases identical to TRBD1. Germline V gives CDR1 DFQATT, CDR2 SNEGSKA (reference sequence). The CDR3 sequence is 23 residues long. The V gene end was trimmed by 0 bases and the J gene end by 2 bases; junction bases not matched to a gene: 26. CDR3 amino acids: CSARDLWPGQALVVPQNTGELFF. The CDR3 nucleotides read TGCAGTGCTAGAGATCTCTGGCCGGGACAGGCTCTGGTTGTGCCCCAAAACACCGGGGAGCTGTTTTTT.

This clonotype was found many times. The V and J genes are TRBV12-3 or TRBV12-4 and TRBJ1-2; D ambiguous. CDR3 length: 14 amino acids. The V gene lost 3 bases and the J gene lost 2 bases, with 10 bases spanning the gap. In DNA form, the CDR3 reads TGTGCCAGCAGTTTTGGTCAGATCAACTATGGCTACACCTTC. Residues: CASSFGQINYGYTF.

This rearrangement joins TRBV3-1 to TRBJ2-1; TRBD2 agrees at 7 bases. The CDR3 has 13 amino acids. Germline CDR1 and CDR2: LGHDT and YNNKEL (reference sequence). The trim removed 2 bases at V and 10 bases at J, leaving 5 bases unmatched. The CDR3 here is CASSQRAAGEQFF. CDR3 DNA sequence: TGTGCCAGCAGCCAAAGAGCAGCGGGGGAGCAGTTCTTC.

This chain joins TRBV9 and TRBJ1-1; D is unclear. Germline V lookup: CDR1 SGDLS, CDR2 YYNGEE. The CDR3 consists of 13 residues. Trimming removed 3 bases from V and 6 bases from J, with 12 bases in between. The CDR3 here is CASSAGQRSEAFF. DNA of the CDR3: TGTGCCAGCAGCGCGGGCCAGCGCTCTGAAGCTTTCTTT.

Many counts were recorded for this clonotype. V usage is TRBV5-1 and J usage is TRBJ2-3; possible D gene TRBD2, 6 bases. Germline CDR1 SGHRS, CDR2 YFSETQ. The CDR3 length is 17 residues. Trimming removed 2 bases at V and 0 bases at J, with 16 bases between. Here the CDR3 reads CASSLHPAGSSTDTQYF. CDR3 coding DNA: TGCGCCAGCAGCTTACACCCTGCCGGGAGTAGCACAGATACGCAGTATTTT.

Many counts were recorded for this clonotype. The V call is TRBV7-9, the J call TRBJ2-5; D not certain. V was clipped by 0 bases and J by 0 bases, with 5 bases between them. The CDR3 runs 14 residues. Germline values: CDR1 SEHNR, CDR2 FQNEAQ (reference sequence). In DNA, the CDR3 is TGTGCCAGCAGCTTAGCGGTAGACCAAGAGACCCAGTACTTC. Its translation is CASSLAVDQETQYF.

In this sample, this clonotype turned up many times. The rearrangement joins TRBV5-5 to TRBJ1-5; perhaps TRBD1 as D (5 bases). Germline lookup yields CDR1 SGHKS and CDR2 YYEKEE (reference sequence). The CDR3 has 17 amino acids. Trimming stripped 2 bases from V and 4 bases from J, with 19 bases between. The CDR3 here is CASSFFGAHTGNQPQHF. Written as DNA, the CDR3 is TGTGCCAGCAGCTTTTTCGGGGCACACACGGGAAATCAGCCCCAGCATTTT.

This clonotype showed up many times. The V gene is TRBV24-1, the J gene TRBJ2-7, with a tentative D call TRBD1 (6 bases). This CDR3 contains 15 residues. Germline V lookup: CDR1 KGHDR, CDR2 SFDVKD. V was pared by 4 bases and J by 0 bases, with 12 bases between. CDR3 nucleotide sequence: TGTGCCACCAGTGACCAGACAGGTCCCTCCTACGAGCAGTACTTC. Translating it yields CATSDQTGPSYEQYF.

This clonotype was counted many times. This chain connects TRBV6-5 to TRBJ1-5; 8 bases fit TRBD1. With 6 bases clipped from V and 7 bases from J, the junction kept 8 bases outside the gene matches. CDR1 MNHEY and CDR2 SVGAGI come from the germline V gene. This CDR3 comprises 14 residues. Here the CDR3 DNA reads TGTGCCAGCAGACACAGGGGGACGGGACAGCCCCAGCATTTT. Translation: CASRHRGTGQPQHF.

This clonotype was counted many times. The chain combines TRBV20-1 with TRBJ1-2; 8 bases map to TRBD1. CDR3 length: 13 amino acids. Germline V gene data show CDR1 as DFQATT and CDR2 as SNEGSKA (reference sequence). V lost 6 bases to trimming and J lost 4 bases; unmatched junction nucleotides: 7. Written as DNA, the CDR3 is TGCAGTGCAGGTCAGGGGGCCGTCTATGGCTACACCTTC. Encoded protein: CSAGQGAVYGYTF.

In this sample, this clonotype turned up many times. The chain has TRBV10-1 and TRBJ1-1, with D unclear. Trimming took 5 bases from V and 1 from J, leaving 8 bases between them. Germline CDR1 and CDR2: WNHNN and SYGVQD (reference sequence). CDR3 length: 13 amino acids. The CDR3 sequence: CASSSSSNTEAFF. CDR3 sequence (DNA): TGCGCCAGCAGTTCAAGTTCGAACACTGAAGCTTTCTTT.